These 7 T cell receptor beta chains originate from one sample sequenced in a study of cytotoxic CD8 clonotypes in ibrutinib-treated CLL. Sequenced by immunoSEQ multiplex PCR; TCRdb stores in-frame clones only, minus some. Counted here are around 160,000 clones, around nine tenths occurring once; the ten biggest clones make up roughly 3%. The source material was PBMCs, sampled at disease progression, from a patient treated with ibrutinib. Source of these receptors: a human donor with chronic lymphocytic leukemia.

The chain carries TRBV9 and TRBJ2-3; either TRBD1 or TRBD2 may fit D (5 bases each). The ends were cut back, 3 bases at V and 6 bases at J, with 20 bases in the middle. The CDR3 length is 16 residues. Germline V gene sequence: CDR1 SGDLS, CDR2 YYNGEE. The CDR3 sequence is CASSAWDAQVGDTQYF. The DNA of the CDR3 is TGTGCCAGCAGCGCTTGGGACGCCCAAGTCGGGGATACGCAGTATTTT.

The V and J genes are TRBV19 and TRBJ2-3; D is possibly TRBD2 (7 bases). The CDR3 has 19 amino acids. The V gene's germline CDR1 is LNHDA and CDR2 SQIVND (reference sequence). Deletions cut 2 bases from V and 1 base from J, with 22 bases between. The CDR3 here is CASSINGRGQSGGTDTQYF. As DNA, the CDR3 is TGTGCCAGTAGTATAAACGGAAGGGGACAAAGCGGGGGCACAGATACGCAGTATTTT.

A few counts support this clone. The rearrangement joins TRBV7-9 to TRBJ2-7; D not resolved. The V gene lost 5 bases and the J gene lost 2 bases, with 16 bases spanning the gap. Germline V lookup: CDR1 SEHNR, CDR2 FQNEAQ (reference sequence). The CDR3 is 15 amino acids. The CDR3 protein is CASSQQRAPTYEQYF. The CDR3 DNA sequence: TGTGCCAGCAGCCAGCAAAGGGCACCCACCTACGAGCAGTACTTC.

The chain links TRBV11-2 to TRBJ2-3, with unresolved D. This CDR3 has 18 amino acids. The germline gives CDR1 SGHAT, CDR2 FQNNGV. V lost 1 base and J 2 bases, leaving 19 bases between the germline ends. CDR3: CASSLVYGGKPNTDTQYF. The CDR3 nucleotides are TGTGCCAGCAGCTTAGTCTATGGCGGCAAGCCGAACACAGATACGCAGTATTTT.

This clone occurred a few times. The chain employs TRBV2 and TRBJ1-5; unclear D gene. The germline V gene has CDR1 SNHLY and CDR2 FYNNEI. Trimming removed 1 base at V and 4 bases at J, with 5 bases between. This CDR3 has 13 amino acids. The CDR3 nucleotides read TGTGCCAGCAGTGAAGTGAGAAATCAGCCCCAGCATTTT. Translated, it gives CASSEVRNQPQHF.

This clone has a handful of counts. The V call is TRBV9, the J call TRBJ2-5; 13 bases are shared with TRBD2. This CDR3 is 17 amino acids long. J was trimmed by 5 bases and V by 4 bases; bases with no gene match: 11. The germline V gene has CDR1 SGDLS and CDR2 YYNGEE. In DNA form, the CDR3 reads TGTGCCAGCAGCCTCTTCGGACTAGCGGGAGAGGTGGAGACCCAGTACTTC. Translating it yields CASSLFGLAGEVETQYF.

The chain couples TRBV28 to TRBJ1-5, with D tentatively TRBD1 (5 bases). V was cut by 3 bases and J by 0 bases, with 9 bases left in between. The CDR3 is 15 residues long. Germline CDR1 MDHEN, CDR2 SYDVKM. As DNA, the CDR3 is TGTGCCAGCAGTTTCAGGGAATATAGCAATCAGCCCCAGCATTTT. Residues: CASSFREYSNQPQHF.